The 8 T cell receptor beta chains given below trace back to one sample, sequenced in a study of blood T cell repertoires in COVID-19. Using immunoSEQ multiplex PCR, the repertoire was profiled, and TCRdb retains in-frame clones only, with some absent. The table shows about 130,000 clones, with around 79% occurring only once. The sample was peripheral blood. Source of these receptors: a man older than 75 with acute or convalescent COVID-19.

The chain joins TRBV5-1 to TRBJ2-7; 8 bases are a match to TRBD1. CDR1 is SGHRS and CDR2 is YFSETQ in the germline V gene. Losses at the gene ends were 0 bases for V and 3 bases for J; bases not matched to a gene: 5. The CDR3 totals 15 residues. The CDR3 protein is CASSLELDRDYEQYF. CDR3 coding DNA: TGCGCCAGCAGCTTGGAGCTGGACAGGGACTACGAGCAGTACTTC. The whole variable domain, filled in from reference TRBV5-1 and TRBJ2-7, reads KAGVTQTPRYLIKTRGQQVTLSCSPISGHRSVSWYQQTPGQGLQFLFEYFSETQRNKGNFPGRFSGRQFSNSRSEMNVSTLELGDSALYLCASSLELDRDYEQYFGPGTRLTVT.

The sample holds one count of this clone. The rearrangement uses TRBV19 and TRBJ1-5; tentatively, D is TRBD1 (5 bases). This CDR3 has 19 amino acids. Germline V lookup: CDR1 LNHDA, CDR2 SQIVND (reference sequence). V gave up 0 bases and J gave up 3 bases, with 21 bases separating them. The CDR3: CASSIDGGRGVRVNQPQHF. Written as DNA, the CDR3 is TGTGCCAGTAGTATAGATGGCGGAAGGGGTGTCCGCGTCAATCAGCCCCAGCATTTT.

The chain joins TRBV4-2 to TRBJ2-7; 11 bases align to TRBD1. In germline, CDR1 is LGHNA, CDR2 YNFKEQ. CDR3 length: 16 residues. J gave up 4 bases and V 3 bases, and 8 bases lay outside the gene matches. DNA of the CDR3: TGTGCCAGCAGCCAGCAGGCCGGGACAGGGGGGTACGAGCAGTACTTC. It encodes CASSQQAGTGGYEQYF.

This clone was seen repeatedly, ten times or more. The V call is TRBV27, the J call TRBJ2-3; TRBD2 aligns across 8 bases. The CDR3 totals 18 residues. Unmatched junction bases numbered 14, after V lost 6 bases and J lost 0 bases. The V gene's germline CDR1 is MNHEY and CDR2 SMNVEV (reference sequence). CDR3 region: CASSRTGAGGFSTDTQYF. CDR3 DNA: TGTGCCAGCAGCCGGACGGGGGCGGGGGGATTTAGCACAGATACGCAGTATTTT.

CDR3 nucleotide sequence: TGTGCCAGCAGTCTGGACAGTATTTTTTCTAGCACAGATACGCAGTATTTT. Protein product: CASSLDSIFSSTDTQYF. The rearrangement links TRBV2 to TRBJ2-3; perhaps TRBD1 as D (6 bases). Germline values: CDR1 SNHLY, CDR2 FYNNEI. The CDR3 totals 17 residues. The ends were cut back, 5 bases at V and 0 bases at J, with 18 bases in the middle.

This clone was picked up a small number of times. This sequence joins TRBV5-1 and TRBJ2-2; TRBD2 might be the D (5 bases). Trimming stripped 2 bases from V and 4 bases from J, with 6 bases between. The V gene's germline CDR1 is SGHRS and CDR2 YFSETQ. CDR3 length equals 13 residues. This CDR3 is CASSFEGTGELFF. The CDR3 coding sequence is TGCGCCAGCAGCTTTGAGGGCACCGGGGAGCTGTTTTTT.

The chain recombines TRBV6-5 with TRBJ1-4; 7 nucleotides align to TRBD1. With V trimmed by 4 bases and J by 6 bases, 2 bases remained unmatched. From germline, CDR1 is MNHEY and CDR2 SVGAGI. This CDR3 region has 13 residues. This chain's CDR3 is CASSSTGYEKLFF. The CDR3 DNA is TGTGCCAGCAGTTCGACAGGGTATGAAAAACTGTTTTTT.

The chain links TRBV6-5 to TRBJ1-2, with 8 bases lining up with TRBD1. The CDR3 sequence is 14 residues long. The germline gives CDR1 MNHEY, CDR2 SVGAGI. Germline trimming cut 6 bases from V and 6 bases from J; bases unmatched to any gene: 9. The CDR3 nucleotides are TGTGCCAGCAGCTCCTGGGGGACAGGCGATGGCTACACCTTC. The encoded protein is CASSSWGTGDGYTF.